A selection of T cell receptor beta chains follows, all from one sample in a study of T cell changes during pregnancy in multiple sclerosis. Only in-frame clones appear in the TCRdb table, and some are missing; sequencing was by immunoSEQ multiplex PCR. The sample shows about 40,000 clones, 90% to 95% of them seen only once. Source: peripheral blood, taken in the third trimester of pregnancy. These receptors were collected from a female donor with multiple sclerosis, enrolled in a pregnancy study. Each CDR3 is given with its conserved first and last residue. Each record gives: V gene, clone size, D gene, J gene, CDR3 DNA, CDR3 protein. D genes are given only for firm matches. Only part of the rows carry a size: once, few, many, or a class if the clone is expanded.

TRBV13,NA,NA,TRBJ1-1,TGTGCCAGCAGCCCCAGAGGAGGGTGGGGCTCGAACACTGAAGCTTTCTTT,CASSPRGGWGSNTEAFF
TRBV19,NA,TRBD1,TRBJ2-3,TGTGCCAGTAGTCACAGGGGAGGCACAGATACGCAGTATTTT,CASSHRGGTDTQYF
TRBV19,NA,TRBD1,TRBJ2-6,TGTGCCAGTAGTATACGGACAGGCGGCCTTCTCTCTGGGGCCAACGTCCTGACTTTC,CASSIRTGGLLSGANVLTF
TRBV11-3,NA,NA,TRBJ1-1,TGTGCCAGCAGCTCCAGGGGCGGGAACACTGAAGCTTTCTTT,CASSSRGGNTEAFF
TRBV4-2,NA,NA,TRBJ2-1,TGTGCCAGCAGCCATACGATCTCCGGAGGCACCGATGAGCAGTTCTTC,CASSHTISGGTDEQFF
TRBV7-9,NA,TRBD1,TRBJ1-1,TGTGCCAGCAGCCTACAAGACAGGGAAGCCACTGAAGCTTTCTTT,CASSLQDREATEAFF
TRBV28,NA,NA,TRBJ1-2,TGTGCCAGCAGTTTATCGGAGGGTTACGGCTACACCTTC,CASSLSEGYGYTF
TRBV11-3,NA,TRBD2,TRBJ2-3,TGTGCCAGCAGCTTGAGGACTAGCGGAAGCACAGATACGCAGTATTTT,CASSLRTSGSTDTQYF
TRBV19,NA,TRBD1,TRBJ2-1,TGTGCCAGTAGTAGCGGGACAGGGAACGATGAGCAGTTCTTC,CASSSGTGNDEQFF
TRBV7-3,once,NA,TRBJ2-7,TGTGCCAGCAGCTCGTTTGGGGGCTACGAGCAGTACTTC,CASSSFGGYEQYF
TRBV6-5,NA,NA,TRBJ2-1,TGTGCCAGCAAAGTTAGCTCCTACAATGAGCAGTTCTTC,CASKVSSYNEQFF
TRBV30,NA,TRBD1,TRBJ1-4,TGTGCCTGGGACCGACAGGGGGTGGAGGAAAAACTGTTTTTT,CAWDRQGVEEKLFF
TRBV7-8,NA,TRBD2,TRBJ2-3,TGTGCCAGCAGCGGACCGGGACTAGCGGTCACAGATACGCAGTATTTT,CASSGPGLAVTDTQYF
TRBV7-6,NA,TRBD1,TRBJ2-3,TGTGCCAGCAGCCCGGACAGGGGTGTCACAGATACGCAGTATTTT,CASSPDRGVTDTQYF
TRBV2,NA,TRBD2,TRBJ2-3,TGTGCCAGCAGTGAAAATAGCGGGGGGGCCCTCGGCACAGATACGCAGTATTTT,CASSENSGGALGTDTQYF
TRBV28,NA,NA,TRBJ1-5,TGTGCCTCGAAATCGGGCAATCAGCCCCAGCATTTT,CASKSGNQPQHF
TRBV28,NA,NA,TRBJ1-6,TGTGCCAGCGCTACCCACGGGGTGAGCTCCTATAATTCACCCCTCCACTTT,CASATHGVSSYNSPLHF
TRBV9,NA,NA,TRBJ1-6,TGTGCCAGCAGCGTAGATGGGAGGCCCACGGATTCACCCCTCCACTTT,CASSVDGRPTDSPLHF
TRBV7-9,NA,TRBD1,TRBJ1-2,TGTGCCAGCAGCAAGCCCGGGACAGGGGGATTCTTCAGCTATGGCTACACCTTC,CASSKPGTGGFFSYGYTF
TRBV9,NA,TRBD2,TRBJ2-1,TGTGCCAGCAGCCCGCGACTAGCGGAAGAGGCTGAGCAGTTCTTC,CASSPRLAEEAEQFF
TRBV7-9,NA,NA,TRBJ1-2,TGTGCCAGCAGCTTAGCTATGCAGGAGGGAGGCTACACCTTC,CASSLAMQEGGYTF
TRBV6-1,NA,NA,TRBJ2-5,TGTGCCAGCAGTTTAGGGGGAGCACAAGAGACCCAGTACTTC,CASSLGGAQETQYF
TRBV5-1,NA,NA,TRBJ1-2,TGCGCCAGCAGCACGGACAGCTATGGCTACACCTTC,CASSTDSYGYTF
TRBV5-1,NA,TRBD2,TRBJ2-5,TGCGCCAGCAGCTGGGGTAAAACTAGCGGGGGGTTGGAGACCCAGTACTTC,CASSWGKTSGGLETQYF
TRBV7-2,NA,TRBD2,TRBJ2-1,TGTGCCAGCAGCTTAGGTTGGCTAGCGGGGAGGGATGAGCAGTTCTTC,CASSLGWLAGRDEQFF
TRBV10-2,NA,NA,TRBJ2-7,TGCGCCAGCAGTGCAGCGGCGGGGTTCTCCTACGAGCAGTACTTC,CASSAAAGFSYEQYF
TRBV11-2,NA,NA,TRBJ2-1,TGTGCCAGCAGCTTAGATCTGGGCAGTGAGCAGTTCTTC,CASSLDLGSEQFF
TRBV15,NA,NA,TRBJ1-2,TGTGCCACCAGCAGAGATTTGGCCTTCTATGGCTACACCTTC,CATSRDLAFYGYTF
TRBV6-4,NA,TRBD2,TRBJ2-1,TGTGCCAGCAGTGAGACTAGCGGGACCTACAATGAGCAGTTCTTC,CASSETSGTYNEQFF